This T cell receptor beta chain was recorded in a study of T cell repertoires in cytomegalovirus infection. A single record per CDR3 protein comes from TCRdb applying MiXCR to the reads. The table has roughly 630,000 distinct CDR3 sequences, approximately 24% seen once. Study observations and caveats: HLA-C-restricted TCR beta clonotypes specific for CMV led the ex vivo response.

This clonotype was seen at least ten times. The antigen is undetermined. Germline CDR1 and CDR2: SEHNR and FQNEAQ (reference sequence). The CDR3 length is 19 residues. The ends were cut back, 4 bases at V and 7 bases at J, with 31 bases in the middle. The sample comprised CD8+ T cells from PBMCs. The clonotype comes from a human donor in good health (CMV status not recorded). Some clones in this sample may be carry-over from other donors' samples. V and J are TRBV7-9 and TRBJ2-5, with a possible D match to TRBD2 (5 bases). In nucleotides, the CDR3 is TGTGCCAGCAGCTCTACAAGTACCAAGAACGGGGTGTCGGAAAGGACCCAGTACTTC. Its translation is CASSSTSTKNGVSERTQYF.